Below are 29 T cell receptor beta chains sequenced from a single sample in a study of monozygotic twins with inflammatory bowel disease. From its re-call of the 5' RACE reads, TCRdb lists each CDR3 protein once, without DNA. The table gives some 190,000 distinct CDR3 sequences; the top ten clones make up roughly 8% of it. What was sequenced was blood. All receptors derive from a human donor with ulcerative colitis or Crohn's disease, or a healthy co-twin of an affected twin (not recorded which).

The rearrangement joins TRBV6-5 to TRBJ1-2; TCRdb designates TRBD1, a call that cannot be tested without DNA. The CDR3 spans 15 residues. The germline CDR1 and CDR2 sequences are MNHEY and SVGAGI. CDR3 loop: CASSYRQGDLGGYTF.

The rearrangement uses TRBV10-3 and TRBJ2-3. CDR1 is ENHRY and CDR2 is SYGVKD in the germline V gene. The CDR3 has 12 residues. The chain's CDR3 is CAISDHQDTQYF.

J is TRBJ1-1 and V is TRBV29-1. CDR1 is SQVTM, CDR2 ANQGSEA, per germline. This CDR3 contains 15 residues. CDR3 residues: CSVDMGRQVGTEAFF.

The V and J genes are TRBV7-2 and TRBJ2-2. The V gene's germline CDR1 is SGHTA and CDR2 FQGNSA. This CDR3 contains 13 residues. The CDR3 protein is CASSLIGAGELFF. The full variable domain, its missing parts supplied by reference TRBV7-2 and TRBJ2-2, is GAGVSQSPSNKVTEKGKDVELRCDPISGHTALYWYRQSLGQGLEFLIYFQGNSAPDKSGLPSDRFSAERTGGSVSTLTIQRTQQEDSAVYLCASSLIGAGELFFGEGSRLTVL.

The chain is built from TRBV3-1 and TRBJ2-2; TCRdb's D gene call, TRBD1, goes unchecked for lack of DNA. The CDR3 has 14 amino acids. CDR1 is LGHDT, CDR2 YNNKEL, per germline (reference sequence). The CDR3 sequence is CASSQEGEAGELFF. Filled out from reference TRBV3-1 and TRBJ2-2, the complete variable domain reads DTAVSQTPKYLVTQMGNDKSIKCEQNLGHDTMYWYKQDSKKFLKIMFSYNNKELIINETVPNRFSPKSPDKAHLNLHINSLELGDSAVYFCASSQEGEAGELFFGEGSRLTVL.

The chain is built from TRBV12-3 or TRBV12-4 and TRBJ2-3; the D gene TCRdb calls, TRBD1, cannot be checked with no DNA. CDR3 length: 17 residues. The CDR3 here is CASSLGTDRGTPDTQYF.

V and J are TRBV5-1 and TRBJ2-1; TCRdb's D call of TRBD2 is untestable without DNA. Germline lookup yields CDR1 SGHRS and CDR2 YFSETQ. The CDR3 has 17 amino acids. CDR3 region: CASMGLAGRSSYNEQFF. Based on the CDR3 plus reference TRBV5-1 and TRBJ2-1, the full variable domain is KAGVTQTPRYLIKTRGQQVTLSCSPISGHRSVSWYQQTPGQGLQFLFEYFSETQRNKGNFPGRFSGRQFSNSRSEMNVSTLELGDSALYLCASMGLAGRSSYNEQFFGPGTRLTVL.

The V call is TRBV27, the J call TRBJ2-1; the D call of TRBD2 rests on TCRdb alone, since no DNA is present to check it. CDR3 length equals 17 residues. CDR1 is MNHEY and CDR2 is SMNVEV in the germline V gene (reference sequence). The CDR3 here is CASSLISGGASYNEQFF.

The rearrangement links TRBV6-1 to TRBJ2-3; no DNA is available, so the TRBD2 call from TCRdb remains unchecked. The germline V gene has CDR1 MNHNS and CDR2 SASEGT. The CDR3 runs 14 residues. CDR3 amino acids: CASRTGGSTDTQYF.

The chain recombines TRBV15 with TRBJ2-3. The CDR3 contains 16 residues. Germline lookup yields CDR1 LNHNV and CDR2 YYDKDF (reference sequence). The CDR3 spells CATSSRRAASTDTQYF.

This chain connects TRBV30 to TRBJ2-1; TCRdb outputs TRBD2, but without DNA this stays unchecked. This CDR3 region has 14 residues. CDR1 is GTSNPN, CDR2 SVGIG, per germline (reference sequence). CDR3 region: CAWGLRVTRREQFF.

The chain combines TRBV5-6 with TRBJ2-3; TCRdb's D call, TRBD2, is unchecked because there is no DNA. The CDR3 length is 16 residues. Germline CDR1 reads SGHDT; CDR2 reads YYEEEE. The CDR3 is CASSGGLALSTDTQYF.

The rearrangement uses TRBV7-2 and TRBJ1-1. Germline V gene lookup returns CDR1 SGHTA and CDR2 FQGNSA. The CDR3 totals 14 residues. This CDR3 is CASSLGPMNTEAFF.

CDR3 in amino acids: CACLRAYNEQFF. The V gene is TRBV30, the J gene TRBJ2-1; TCRdb's assignment of TRBD1 cannot be checked, as there is no DNA. The germline gives CDR1 GTSNPN, CDR2 SVGIG (reference sequence). The CDR3 is made up of 12 amino acids.

This chain joins TRBV5-1 and TRBJ2-7. Germline V CDR1 and CDR2: SGHRS, YFSETQ. CDR3 length: 15 amino acids. The CDR3 here is CASSLALLGVHEQYF.

This chain joins TRBV3-1 and TRBJ2-5; TCRdb returns TRBD1, unconfirmable since there is no DNA. Germline V gene data show CDR1 as LGHDT and CDR2 as YNNKEL (reference sequence). The CDR3 has 15 amino acids. The CDR3: CASGQDGTGKETQYF.

CDR3 amino acids: CASSLRRTGTGELFF. This rearrangement joins TRBV28 to TRBJ2-2; as DNA is missing, the TRBD1 call by TCRdb cannot be tested. Germline CDR1 is MDHEN and CDR2 is SYDVKM. The CDR3 runs to 15 residues.

V is TRBV5-1 and J is TRBJ2-3; TCRdb's assignment of TRBD1 cannot be checked, as there is no DNA. The CDR3 consists of 14 residues. Germline V CDR1 and CDR2: SGHRS, YFSETQ. CDR3 protein: CASSNGQGVDTQYF.

This CDR3 reads CASSTGLITEAFF. The rearrangement links TRBV6-5 to TRBJ1-1. This CDR3 spans 13 amino acids. Per germline, CDR1 MNHEY and CDR2 SVGAGI.

The chain links TRBV7-2 to TRBJ1-2; there is no DNA to check the TCRdb D call of TRBD1. Germline values: CDR1 SGHTA, CDR2 FQGNSA. The CDR3 contains 12 residues. CDR3 sequence reads: CARRESHYGYTF.

This rearrangement joins TRBV20-1 to TRBJ2-1; TCRdb names TRBD2, which stays unverified in the absence of DNA. The CDR3 length is 14 residues. Germline V CDR1 and CDR2: DFQATT, SNEGSKA (reference sequence). CDR3 sequence reads: CSARETGGQREQFF.

The genes are TRBV20-1 and TRBJ2-1. The CDR3 consists of 11 residues. Germline-derived CDR1 and CDR2 are DFQATT and SNEGSKA (reference sequence). CDR3 protein: CSARQNNEQFF.

V and J are TRBV9 and TRBJ2-3. Germline CDR1 reads SGDLS; CDR2 reads YYNGEE. The CDR3 spans 13 residues. The CDR3 protein is CASSVDGTDTQYF.

The CDR3 sequence: CSAGGQGVAEAFF. The rearrangement joins TRBV29-1 to TRBJ1-1; TCRdb returns TRBD1, unconfirmable since there is no DNA. CDR1 SQVTM and CDR2 ANQGSEA come from the germline V gene. This CDR3 has 13 amino acids.

This chain joins TRBV2 and TRBJ2-2; TCRdb names TRBD1, which stays unverified in the absence of DNA. The germline CDR1 and CDR2 sequences are SNHLY and FYNNEI. The CDR3 runs 16 residues. The chain's CDR3 is CASSDGGMGNTGELFF.

This chain links TRBV5-6 with TRBJ2-1; absent DNA, TCRdb's TRBD1 call cannot be checked. The CDR3 spans 15 residues. The germline V gene encodes CDR1 SGHDT and CDR2 YYEEEE. The CDR3 sequence: CASSLAGDLYNEQFF. The complete variable domain, with remaining parts taken from reference TRBV5-6 and TRBJ2-1, reads DAGVTQSPTHLIKTRGQQVTLRCSPKSGHDTVSWYQQALGQGPQFIFQYYEEEERQRGNFPDRFSGHQFPNYSSELNVNALLLGDSALYLCASSLAGDLYNEQFFGPGTRLTVL.

V is TRBV19 and J is TRBJ2-5; TCRdb selects TRBD1, and the lack of DNA leaves this call unchecked. Germline CDR1 reads LNHDA; CDR2 reads SQIVND (reference sequence). This CDR3 spans 15 amino acids. The CDR3 here is CASSSYTGTPETQYF. The variable domain in full, with the rest retrieved from reference TRBV19 and TRBJ2-5, is DGGITQSPKYLFRKEGQNVTLSCEQNLNHDAMYWYRQDPGQGLRLIYYSQIVNDFQKGDIAEGYSVSREKKESFPLTVTSAQKNPTAFYLCASSSYTGTPETQYFGPGTRLLVL.

The CDR3 here is CAGGGANTGELFF. This chain uses TRBV30 with TRBJ2-2; without DNA, the TCRdb call of TRBD1 cannot be checked. The CDR3 contains 13 residues. The germline CDR1 and CDR2 sequences are GTSNPN and SVGIG (reference sequence). The full variable domain, in which reference TRBV30 and TRBJ2-2 provide the parts outside the CDR3, is SQTIHQWPATLVQPVGSPLSLECTVEGTSNPNLYWYRQAAGRGLQLLFYSVGIGQISSEVPQNLSASRPQDRQFILSSKKLLLSDSGFYLCAGGGANTGELFFGEGSRLTVL.

The chain links TRBV7-2 to TRBJ2-1; as DNA is missing, the TRBD2 call by TCRdb cannot be tested. Germline loops: CDR1 SGHTA, CDR2 FQGNSA. CDR3 length: 13 amino acids. CDR3: CASSLGGLAGEGF.